These 4 T cell receptor beta chains originate from one sample sequenced in a study of T cell repertoires in cytomegalovirus infection. TCRdb reanalysed the reads using MiXCR and keeps one entry per CDR3 protein. This table has fewer than 700,000 distinct CDR3 sequences, approximately 24% appearing once. The material sequenced was CD8+ T cells from PBMCs. All receptors come from a human donor in good health (CMV status not recorded). Some clones in this sample may be carry-over from other donors' samples.

This clonotype turned up a few times. The chain joins TRBV28 to TRBJ2-5; a possible D gene is TRBD1 (5 bases). The length of the CDR3 is 15 residues. Per the germline V gene, CDR1 is MDHEN and CDR2 is SYDVKM. Deletions cut 3 bases from V and 5 bases from J, with 16 bases between. The CDR3 sequence: CASSFNRLDRETQYF. Here the CDR3 DNA reads TGTGCCAGCAGTTTTAACAGGCTCGATAGGGAGACCCAGTACTTC.

This clonotype has a count of ten or more. This chain uses TRBV11-2 with TRBJ2-3, with 8 bases matching TRBD1. The germline V gene has CDR1 SGHAT and CDR2 FQNNGV. V was pared by 5 bases and J by 0 bases, with 4 bases of the junction left unmatched. CDR3 length: 15 amino acids. CDR3 nucleotides: TGTGCCAGCAGCCCGACAGGGGCTAGCACAGATACGCAGTATTTT. Residues: CASSPTGASTDTQYF.

V is TRBV10-3 and J is TRBJ2-2, with D tentatively TRBD1 (5 bases). The CDR3 covers 12 residues. Per the germline V gene, CDR1 is ENHRY and CDR2 is SYGVKD. Trimming shortened V by 8 bases and J by 5 bases, and 9 bases separated the two germline ends. The CDR3 region is CAIQGRTGELFF. The CDR3, as DNA: TGTGCCATCCAGGGCAGAACCGGGGAGCTGTTTTTT.

This clonotype occurred many times. V and J are TRBV27 and TRBJ1-2; 8 bases are a match to TRBD1. The V gene's germline CDR1 is MNHEY and CDR2 SMNVEV (reference sequence). The trim removed 5 bases at V and 8 bases at J, leaving 10 bases unmatched. The CDR3 contains 14 residues. The CDR3 spells CASSPGQARVGYTF. The CDR3 DNA reads TGTGCCAGCAGTCCGGGACAGGCTCGCGTGGGCTACACCTTC.